These 11 T cell receptor beta chains were all obtained from the same sample, sequenced in a study of CXCR3-negative and CXCR3-positive naive CD8 T cells. UMI-labeled 5' RACE yielded the TRB cDNA libraries. TCRdb re-called the 5' RACE reads, yielding one record per CDR3 amino acid sequence without DNA. The sample table sets out 8,000 to 10,000 distinct CDR3 sequences. Material: naive CXCR3- CD8+ T cells from blood. Subset indicated: CD45RO-CCR7+CD27+CD95- naive CD8+ T cells lacking CXCR3 (TNR3-). The receptors come from a human donor in good health. Some clones in this sample may be carry-over from other donors' samples.

The gene calls are TRBV20-1 and TRBJ2-1; TCRdb returns TRBD2, unconfirmable since there is no DNA. The V gene's germline CDR1 is DFQATT and CDR2 SNEGSKA (reference sequence). CDR3 length: 18 residues. The CDR3 sequence: CSARPSDSSWGSYNEQFF.

The chain links TRBV5-1 to TRBJ2-2; TCRdb designates TRBD2, a call that cannot be tested without DNA. CDR3 size: 14 residues. CDR1 and CDR2 from the germline V gene are SGHRS and YFSETQ. This chain's CDR3 is CASSPIAGDGELFF. Complete variable domain (other parts from reference TRBV5-1 and TRBJ2-2): KAGVTQTPRYLIKTRGQQVTLSCSPISGHRSVSWYQQTPGQGLQFLFEYFSETQRNKGNFPGRFSGRQFSNSRSEMNVSTLELGDSALYLCASSPIAGDGELFFGEGSRLTVL.

The rearrangement joins TRBV7-9 to TRBJ1-2. Germline CDR1 reads SEHNR; CDR2 reads FQNEAQ (reference sequence). The CDR3 length is 13 residues. The CDR3 spells CASSPGLNYGYTF.

The chain combines TRBV29-1 with TRBJ2-2; TCRdb indicates TRBD2, and absent DNA this call remains unverified. The CDR3 covers 16 residues. Germline V gene sequence: CDR1 SQVTM, CDR2 ANQGSEA. CDR3: CSVAILAGPNTGSCFF.

The chain recombines TRBV19 with TRBJ2-7; absent DNA, TCRdb's TRBD1 call cannot be checked. This CDR3 has 14 residues. Per the germline V gene, CDR1 is LNHDA and CDR2 is SQIVND (reference sequence). The CDR3 sequence is CASSPGTGAYEQYF.

The V gene is TRBV28, the J gene TRBJ2-7. Germline V gives CDR1 MDHEN, CDR2 SYDVKM. This CDR3 has 13 residues. This CDR3 is CASSLSTPYEQYF.

This clonotype ranks as medium-sized (0.01 to 0.1%) in terms of frequency. The chain has TRBV13 and TRBJ2-7; the D call from TCRdb, TRBD2, cannot be confirmed without DNA. In germline, CDR1 is PRHDT, CDR2 FYEKMQ (reference sequence). The CDR3 spans 15 residues. The CDR3 protein is CASSLRGLAGGEQYF.

The chain couples TRBV13 to TRBJ1-5. Germline V gene lookup returns CDR1 PRHDT and CDR2 FYEKMQ (reference sequence). There are 16 residues in the CDR3. This CDR3 reads CASSLGRRGSNQPQHF.

This clonotype is deemed medium-sized (0.01 to 0.1%) by its frequency. V is TRBV29-1 and J is TRBJ1-2. The CDR3 is 14 amino acids. Germline assignment: CDR1 SQVTM and CDR2 ANQGSEA. The CDR3 is CSVETTETSYGYTF.

Judged by frequency, this clonotype is medium-sized. This rearrangement joins TRBV12-3 or TRBV12-4 to TRBJ1-3. CDR3 size: 14 residues. CDR3 protein: CASSDPVSGNTIYF.

This clonotype is deemed medium-sized by its frequency. The rearrangement uses TRBV13 and TRBJ2-1; without DNA, the TCRdb call of TRBD2 cannot be checked. CDR3 length: 23 amino acids. Germline CDR1 PRHDT, CDR2 FYEKMQ (reference sequence). CDR3 loop: CASRAYAPREGTSGSWAYNEQFF.